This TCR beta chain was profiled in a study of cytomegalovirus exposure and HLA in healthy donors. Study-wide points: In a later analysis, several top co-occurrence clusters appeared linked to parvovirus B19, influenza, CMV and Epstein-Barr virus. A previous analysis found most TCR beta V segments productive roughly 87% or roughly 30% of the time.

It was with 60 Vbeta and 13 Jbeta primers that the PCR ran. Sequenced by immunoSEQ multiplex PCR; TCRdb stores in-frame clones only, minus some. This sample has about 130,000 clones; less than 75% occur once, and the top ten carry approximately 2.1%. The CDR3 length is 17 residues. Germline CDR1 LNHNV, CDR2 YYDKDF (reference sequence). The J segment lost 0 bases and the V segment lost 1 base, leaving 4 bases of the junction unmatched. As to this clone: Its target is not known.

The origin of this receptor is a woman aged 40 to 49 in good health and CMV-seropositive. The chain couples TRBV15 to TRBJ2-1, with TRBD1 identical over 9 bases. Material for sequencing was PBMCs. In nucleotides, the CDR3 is TGTGCCACCAGCAGAGCACAGGGGGCAAGCTCCTACAATGAGCAGTTCTTC. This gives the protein CATSRAQGASSYNEQFF. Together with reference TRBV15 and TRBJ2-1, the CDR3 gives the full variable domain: DAMVIQNPRYQVTQFGKPVTLSCSQTLNHNVMYWYQQKSSQAPKLLFHYYDKDFNNEADTPDNFQSRRPNTSFCFLDIRSPGLGDTAMYLCATSRAQGASSYNEQFFGPGTRLTVL.